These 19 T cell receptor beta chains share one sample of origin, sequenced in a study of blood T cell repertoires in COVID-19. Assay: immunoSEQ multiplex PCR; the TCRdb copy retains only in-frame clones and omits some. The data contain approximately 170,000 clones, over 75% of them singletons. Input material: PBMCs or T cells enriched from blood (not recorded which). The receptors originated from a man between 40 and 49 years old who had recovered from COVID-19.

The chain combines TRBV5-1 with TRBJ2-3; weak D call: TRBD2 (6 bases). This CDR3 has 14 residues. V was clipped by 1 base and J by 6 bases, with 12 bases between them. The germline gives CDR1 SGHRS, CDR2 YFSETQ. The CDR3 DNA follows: TGCGCCAGCAGCTTGCCGGCGACTAGGGATACGCAGTATTTT. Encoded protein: CASSLPATRDTQYF.

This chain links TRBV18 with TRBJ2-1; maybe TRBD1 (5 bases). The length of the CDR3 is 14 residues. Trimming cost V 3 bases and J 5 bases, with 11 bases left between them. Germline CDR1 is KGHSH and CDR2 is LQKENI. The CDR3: CASSPMAGHNEQFF. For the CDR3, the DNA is TGTGCCAGCTCACCGATGGCAGGGCACAATGAGCAGTTCTTC.

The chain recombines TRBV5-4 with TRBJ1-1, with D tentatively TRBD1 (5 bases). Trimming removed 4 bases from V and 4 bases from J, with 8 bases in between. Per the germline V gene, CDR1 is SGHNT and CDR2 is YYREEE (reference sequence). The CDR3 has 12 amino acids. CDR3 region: CASSRDSTEAFF. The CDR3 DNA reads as TGTGCCAGCAGCCGGGACTCCACTGAAGCTTTCTTT.

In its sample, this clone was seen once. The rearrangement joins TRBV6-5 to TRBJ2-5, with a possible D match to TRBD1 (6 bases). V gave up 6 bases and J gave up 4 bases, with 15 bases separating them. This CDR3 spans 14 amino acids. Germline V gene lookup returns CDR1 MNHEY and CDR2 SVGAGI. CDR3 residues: CASRDSYLGETQYF. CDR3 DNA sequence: TGTGCCAGCAGGGACAGTTACCTTGGAGAGACCCAGTACTTC.

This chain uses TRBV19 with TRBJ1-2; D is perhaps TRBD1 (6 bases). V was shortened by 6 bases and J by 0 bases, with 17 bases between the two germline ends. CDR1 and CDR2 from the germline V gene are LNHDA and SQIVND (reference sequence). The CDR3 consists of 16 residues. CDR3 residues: CASSMNTGTPNYGYTF. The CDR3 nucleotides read TGTGCCAGTAGCATGAACACAGGGACACCTAACTATGGCTACACCTTC.

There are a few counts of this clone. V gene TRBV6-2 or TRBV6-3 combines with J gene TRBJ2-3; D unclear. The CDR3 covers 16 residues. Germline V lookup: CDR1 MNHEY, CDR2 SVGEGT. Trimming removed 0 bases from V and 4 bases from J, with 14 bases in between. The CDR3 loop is CASSYSVEPVADTQYF. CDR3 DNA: TGTGCCAGCAGTTACTCTGTAGAGCCGGTGGCAGATACGCAGTATTTT.

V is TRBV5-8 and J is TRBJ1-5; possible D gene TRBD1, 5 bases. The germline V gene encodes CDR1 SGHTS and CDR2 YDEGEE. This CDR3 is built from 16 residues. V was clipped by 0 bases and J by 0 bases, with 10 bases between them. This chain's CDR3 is CASSLVGGASNQPQHF. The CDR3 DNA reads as TGTGCCAGCAGCTTGGTGGGGGGAGCTAGCAATCAGCCCCAGCATTTT.

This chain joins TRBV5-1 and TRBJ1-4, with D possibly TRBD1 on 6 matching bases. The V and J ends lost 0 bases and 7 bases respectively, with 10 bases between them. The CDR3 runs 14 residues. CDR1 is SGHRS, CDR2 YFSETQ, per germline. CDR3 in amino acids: CASSLGQAPEKLFF. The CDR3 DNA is TGCGCCAGCAGCTTGGGACAGGCCCCTGAAAAACTGTTTTTT.

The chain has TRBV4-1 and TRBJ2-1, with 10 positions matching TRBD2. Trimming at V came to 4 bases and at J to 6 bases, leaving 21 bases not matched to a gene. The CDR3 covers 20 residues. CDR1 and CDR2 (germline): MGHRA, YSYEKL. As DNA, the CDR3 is TGCGCCAGCAGCCCCTTCCGAATAGCGGGGGGCCCCATATCGTCCAATGAGCAGTTCTTC. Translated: CASSPFRIAGGPISSNEQFF.

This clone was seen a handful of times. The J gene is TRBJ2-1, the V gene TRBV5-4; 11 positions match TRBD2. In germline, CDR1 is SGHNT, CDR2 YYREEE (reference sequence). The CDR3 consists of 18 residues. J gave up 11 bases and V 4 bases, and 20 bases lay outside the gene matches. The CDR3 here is CASSHTKISGGAFLKQFF. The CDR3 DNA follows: TGTGCCAGCAGCCACACTAAAATTAGCGGGGGGGCCTTTCTTAAGCAGTTCTTC.

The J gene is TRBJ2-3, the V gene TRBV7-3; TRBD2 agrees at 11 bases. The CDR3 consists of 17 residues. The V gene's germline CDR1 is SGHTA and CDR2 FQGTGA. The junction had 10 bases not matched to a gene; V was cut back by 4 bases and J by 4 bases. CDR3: CASSSRRSGGVSDTQYF. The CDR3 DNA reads TGTGCCAGCAGCTCCCGGCGTAGCGGGGGGGTTTCAGATACGCAGTATTTT.

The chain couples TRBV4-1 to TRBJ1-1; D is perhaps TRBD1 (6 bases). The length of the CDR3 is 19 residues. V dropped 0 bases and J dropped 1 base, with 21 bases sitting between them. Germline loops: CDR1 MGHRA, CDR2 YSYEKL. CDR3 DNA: TGCGCCAGCAGCCAAGATGATTACGGAACAGGGAAGAGGAACACTGAAGCTTTCTTT. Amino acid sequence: CASSQDDYGTGKRNTEAFF.

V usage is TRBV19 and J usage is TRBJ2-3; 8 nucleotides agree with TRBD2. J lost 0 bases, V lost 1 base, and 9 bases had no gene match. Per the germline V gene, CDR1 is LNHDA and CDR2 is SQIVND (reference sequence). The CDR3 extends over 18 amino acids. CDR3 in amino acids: CASSIAGARGASTDTQYF. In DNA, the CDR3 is TGTGCCAGTAGTATAGCGGGCGCGCGGGGGGCCAGCACAGATACGCAGTATTTT. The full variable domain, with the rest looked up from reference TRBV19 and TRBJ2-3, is DGGITQSPKYLFRKEGQNVTLSCEQNLNHDAMYWYRQDPGQGLRLIYYSQIVNDFQKGDIAEGYSVSREKKESFPLTVTSAQKNPTAFYLCASSIAGARGASTDTQYFGPGTRLTVL.

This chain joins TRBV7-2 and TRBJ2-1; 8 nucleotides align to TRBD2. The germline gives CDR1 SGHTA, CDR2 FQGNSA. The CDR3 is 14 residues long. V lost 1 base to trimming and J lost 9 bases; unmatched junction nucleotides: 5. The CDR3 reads CASSLGGGYVEQFF. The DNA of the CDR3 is TGTGCCAGCAGCTTAGGCGGGGGGTACGTTGAGCAGTTCTTC. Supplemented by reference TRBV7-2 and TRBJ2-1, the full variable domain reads GAGVSQSPSNKVTEKGKDVELRCDPISGHTALYWYRQSLGQGLEFLIYFQGNSAPDKSGLPSDRFSAERTGGSVSTLTIQRTQQEDSAVYLCASSLGGGYVEQFFGPGTRLTVL.

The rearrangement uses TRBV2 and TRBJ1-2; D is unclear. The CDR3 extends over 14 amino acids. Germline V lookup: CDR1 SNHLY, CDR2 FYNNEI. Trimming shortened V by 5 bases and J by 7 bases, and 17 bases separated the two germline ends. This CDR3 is CASSTAATTGGYTF. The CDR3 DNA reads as TGTGCCAGCAGTACGGCAGCCACTACGGGTGGCTACACCTTC. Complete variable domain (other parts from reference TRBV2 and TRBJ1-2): EPEVTQTPSHQVTQMGQEVILRCVPISNHLYFYWYRQILGQKVEFLVSFYNNEISEKSEIFDDQFSVERPDGSNFTLKIRSTKLEDSAMYFCASSTAATTGGYTFGSGTRLTVV.

The CDR3 spells CASSSDRDGGNQPQHF. The DNA of the CDR3 is TGTGCCAGCAGCTCAGACAGGGATGGGGGCAATCAGCCCCAGCATTTT. This chain connects TRBV7-9 to TRBJ1-5; 7 bases are shared with TRBD1. Germline trimming cut 4 bases from V and 2 bases from J; bases unmatched to any gene: 8. Germline CDR1 is SEHNR and CDR2 is FQNEAQ (reference sequence). This CDR3 has 16 amino acids. The variable domain in full, completed from reference TRBV7-9 and TRBJ1-5, reads DTGVSQNPRHKITKRGQNVTFRCDPISEHNRLYWYRQTLGQGPEFLTYFQNEAQLEKSRLLSDRFSAERPKGSFSTLEIQRTEQGDSAMYLCASSSDRDGGNQPQHFGDGTRLSIL.

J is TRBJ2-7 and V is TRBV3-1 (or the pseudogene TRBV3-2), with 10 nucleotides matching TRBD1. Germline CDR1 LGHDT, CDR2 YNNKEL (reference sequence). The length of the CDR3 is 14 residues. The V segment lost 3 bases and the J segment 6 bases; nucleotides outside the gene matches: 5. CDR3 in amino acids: CASSQWDRGSEQYF. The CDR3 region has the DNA TGTGCCAGCAGCCAGTGGGACAGGGGAAGCGAGCAGTACTTC.

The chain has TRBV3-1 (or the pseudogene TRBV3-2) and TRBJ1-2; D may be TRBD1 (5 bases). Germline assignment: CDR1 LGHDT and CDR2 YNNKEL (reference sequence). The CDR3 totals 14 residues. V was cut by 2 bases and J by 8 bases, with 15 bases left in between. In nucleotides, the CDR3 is TGTGCCAGCAGCCAAATAACAGGACTAGACGGCTACACCTTC. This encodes CASSQITGLDGYTF.

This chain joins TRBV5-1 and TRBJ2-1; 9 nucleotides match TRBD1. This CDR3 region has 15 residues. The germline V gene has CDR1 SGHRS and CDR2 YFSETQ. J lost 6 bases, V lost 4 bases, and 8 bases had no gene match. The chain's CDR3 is CASSLQGAEVNEQFF. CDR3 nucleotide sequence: TGCGCCAGCAGCCTACAGGGGGCTGAGGTCAATGAGCAGTTCTTC.